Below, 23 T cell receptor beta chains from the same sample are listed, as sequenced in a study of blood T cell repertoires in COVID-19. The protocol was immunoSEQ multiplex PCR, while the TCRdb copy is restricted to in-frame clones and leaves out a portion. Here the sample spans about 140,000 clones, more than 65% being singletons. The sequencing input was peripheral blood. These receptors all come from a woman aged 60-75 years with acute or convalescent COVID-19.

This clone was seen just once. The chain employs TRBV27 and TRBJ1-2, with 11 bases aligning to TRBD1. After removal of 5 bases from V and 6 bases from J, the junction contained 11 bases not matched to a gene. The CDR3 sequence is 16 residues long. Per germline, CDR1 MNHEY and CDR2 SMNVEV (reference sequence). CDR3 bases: TGTGCCAGCAGTAGGTCCTCCTGGGACAGGGGGAATGGCTACACCTTC. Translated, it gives CASSRSSWDRGNGYTF.

CDR3 nucleotides: TGTGCCAGCAGTTTAACCGCAGGGCAGGACACTGAAGCTTTCTTT. Amino acid sequence: CASSLTAGQDTEAFF. The chain recombines TRBV27 with TRBJ1-1, with a weak D call TRBD1 (5 bases). Per germline, CDR1 MNHEY and CDR2 SMNVEV (reference sequence). The CDR3 length is 15 residues. V was clipped by 2 bases and J by 3 bases, with 13 bases between them.

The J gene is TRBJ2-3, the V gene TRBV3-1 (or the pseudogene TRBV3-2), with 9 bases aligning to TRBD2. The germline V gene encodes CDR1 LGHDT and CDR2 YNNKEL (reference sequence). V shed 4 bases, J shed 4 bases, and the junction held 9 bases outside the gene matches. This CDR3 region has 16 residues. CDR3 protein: CASSLGGRALADTQYF. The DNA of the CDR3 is TGTGCCAGCAGCCTGGGCGGGAGGGCCCTCGCAGATACGCAGTATTTT.

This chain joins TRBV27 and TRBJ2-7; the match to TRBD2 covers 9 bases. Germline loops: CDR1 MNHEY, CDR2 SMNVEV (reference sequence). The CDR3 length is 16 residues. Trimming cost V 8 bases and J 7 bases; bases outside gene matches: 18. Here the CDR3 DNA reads TGTGCCAGCTCCCCCCCCGGCGGGAGGGAATTTCAAGAGCAGTACTTC. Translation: CASSPPGGREFQEQYF.

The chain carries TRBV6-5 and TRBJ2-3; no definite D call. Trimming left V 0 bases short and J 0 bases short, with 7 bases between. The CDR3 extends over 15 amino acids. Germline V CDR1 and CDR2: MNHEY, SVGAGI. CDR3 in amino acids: CASSYSWPSTDTQYF. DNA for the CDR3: TGTGCCAGCAGTTACTCGTGGCCTAGCACAGATACGCAGTATTTT.

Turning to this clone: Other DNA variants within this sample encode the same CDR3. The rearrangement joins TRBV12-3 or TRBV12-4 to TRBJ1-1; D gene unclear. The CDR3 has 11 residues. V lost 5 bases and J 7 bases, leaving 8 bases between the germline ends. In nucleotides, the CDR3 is TGTGCCAGCAGTCCGCGGTATGAAGCTTTCTTT. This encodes CASSPRYEAFF.

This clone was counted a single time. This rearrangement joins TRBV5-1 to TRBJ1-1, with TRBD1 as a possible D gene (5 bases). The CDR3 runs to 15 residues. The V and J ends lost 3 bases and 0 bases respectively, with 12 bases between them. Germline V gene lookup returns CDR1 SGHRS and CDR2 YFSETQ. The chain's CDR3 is CASSSDSPMNTEAFF. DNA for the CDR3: TGCGCCAGCAGCTCCGACAGCCCCATGAACACTGAAGCTTTCTTT.

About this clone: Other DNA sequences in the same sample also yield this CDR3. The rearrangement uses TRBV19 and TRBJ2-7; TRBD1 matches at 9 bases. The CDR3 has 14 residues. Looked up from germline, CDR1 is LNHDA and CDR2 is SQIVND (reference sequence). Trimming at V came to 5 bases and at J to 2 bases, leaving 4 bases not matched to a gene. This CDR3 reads CASSVGQGPYEQYF. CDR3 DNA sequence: TGTGCCAGTAGTGTCGGACAGGGGCCCTACGAGCAGTACTTC. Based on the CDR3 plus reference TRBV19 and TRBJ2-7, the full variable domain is DGGITQSPKYLFRKEGQNVTLSCEQNLNHDAMYWYRQDPGQGLRLIYYSQIVNDFQKGDIAEGYSVSREKKESFPLTVTSAQKNPTAFYLCASSVGQGPYEQYFGPGTRLTVT.

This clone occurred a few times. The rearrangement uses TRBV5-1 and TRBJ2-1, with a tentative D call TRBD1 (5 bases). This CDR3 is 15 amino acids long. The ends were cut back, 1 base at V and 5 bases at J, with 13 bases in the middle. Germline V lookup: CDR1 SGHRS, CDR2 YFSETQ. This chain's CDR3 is CASSLWGEPNNEQFF. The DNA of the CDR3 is TGCGCCAGCAGCTTGTGGGGCGAACCAAACAATGAGCAGTTCTTC.

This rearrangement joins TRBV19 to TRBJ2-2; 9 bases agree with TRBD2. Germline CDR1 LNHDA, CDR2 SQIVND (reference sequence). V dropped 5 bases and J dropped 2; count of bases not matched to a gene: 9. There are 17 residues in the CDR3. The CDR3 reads CASSGRWGTSNTGELFF. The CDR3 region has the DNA TGTGCCAGTAGTGGCCGGTGGGGGACTAGCAACACCGGGGAGCTGTTTTTT. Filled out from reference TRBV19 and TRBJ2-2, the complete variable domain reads DGGITQSPKYLFRKEGQNVTLSCEQNLNHDAMYWYRQDPGQGLRLIYYSQIVNDFQKGDIAEGYSVSREKKESFPLTVTSAQKNPTAFYLCASSGRWGTSNTGELFFGEGSRLTVL.

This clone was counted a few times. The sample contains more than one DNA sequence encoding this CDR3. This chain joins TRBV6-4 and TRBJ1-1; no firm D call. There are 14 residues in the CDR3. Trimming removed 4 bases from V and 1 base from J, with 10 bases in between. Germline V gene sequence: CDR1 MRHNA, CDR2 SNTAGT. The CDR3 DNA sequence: TGTGCCAGCAGTGCCGCTCCCGGGAACACTGAAGCTTTCTTT. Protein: CASSAAPGNTEAFF.

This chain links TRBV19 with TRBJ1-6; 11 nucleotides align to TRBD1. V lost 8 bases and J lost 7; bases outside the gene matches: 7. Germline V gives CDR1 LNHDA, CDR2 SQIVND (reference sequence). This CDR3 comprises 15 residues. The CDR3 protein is CASAAGTGGNSPLHF. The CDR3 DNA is TGTGCCAGTGCTGCCGGGACAGGGGGGAATTCACCCCTCCACTTT.

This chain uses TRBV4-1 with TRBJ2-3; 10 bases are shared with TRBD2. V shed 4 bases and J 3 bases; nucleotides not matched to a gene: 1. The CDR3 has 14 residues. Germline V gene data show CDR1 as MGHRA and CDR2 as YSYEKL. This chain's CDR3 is CASSLAGGTDTQYF. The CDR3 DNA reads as TGCGCCAGCAGCCTAGCGGGAGGTACAGATACGCAGTATTTT.

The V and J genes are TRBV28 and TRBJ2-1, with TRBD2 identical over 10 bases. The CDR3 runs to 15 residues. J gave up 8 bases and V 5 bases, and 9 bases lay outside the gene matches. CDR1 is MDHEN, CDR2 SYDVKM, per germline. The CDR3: CASSPKREGRDEQFF. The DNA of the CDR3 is TGTGCCAGCAGTCCCAAGCGGGAGGGCCGCGATGAGCAGTTCTTC.

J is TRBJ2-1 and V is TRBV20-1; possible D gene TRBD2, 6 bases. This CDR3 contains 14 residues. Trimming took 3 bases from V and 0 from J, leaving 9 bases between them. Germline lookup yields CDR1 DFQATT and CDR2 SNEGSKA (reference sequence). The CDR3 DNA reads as TGCAGTGCTAGTCGGGGGAGCTCCTACAATGAGCAGTTCTTC. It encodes CSASRGSSYNEQFF.

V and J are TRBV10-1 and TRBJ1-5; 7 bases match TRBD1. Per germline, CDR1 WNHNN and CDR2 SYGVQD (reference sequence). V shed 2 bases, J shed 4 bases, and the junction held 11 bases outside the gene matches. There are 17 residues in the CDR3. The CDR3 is CASSENWTGRLNQPQHF. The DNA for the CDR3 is TGCGCCAGCAGTGAGAATTGGACAGGAAGGCTTAATCAGCCCCAGCATTTT.

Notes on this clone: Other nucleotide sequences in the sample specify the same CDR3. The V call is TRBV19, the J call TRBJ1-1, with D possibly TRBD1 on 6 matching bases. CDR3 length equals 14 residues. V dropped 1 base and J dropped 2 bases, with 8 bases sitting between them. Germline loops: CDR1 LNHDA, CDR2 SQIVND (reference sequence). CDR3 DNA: TGTGCCAGTAGTATAGGACAGGCCAACACTGAAGCTTTCTTT. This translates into CASSIGQANTEAFF.

CDR3 amino acids: CASSPRPTSDPPFF. The CDR3 region has the DNA TGTGCCAGCAGCCCACGGCCGACTAGCGACCCCCCGTTCTTC. The chain links TRBV4-2 to TRBJ2-1, with 8 bases that match TRBD2. The CDR3 is made up of 14 amino acids. V trimming: 4 bases; J trimming: 15 bases; junction bases outside the gene matches: 14. The germline gives CDR1 LGHNA, CDR2 YNFKEQ.

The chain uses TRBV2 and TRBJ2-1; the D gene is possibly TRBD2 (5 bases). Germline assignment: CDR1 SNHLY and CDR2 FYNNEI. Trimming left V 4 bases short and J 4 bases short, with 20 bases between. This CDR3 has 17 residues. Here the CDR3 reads CASSGPSGGRPYNEQFF. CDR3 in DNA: TGTGCCAGCAGTGGACCATCCGGAGGACGTCCTTACAATGAGCAGTTCTTC.

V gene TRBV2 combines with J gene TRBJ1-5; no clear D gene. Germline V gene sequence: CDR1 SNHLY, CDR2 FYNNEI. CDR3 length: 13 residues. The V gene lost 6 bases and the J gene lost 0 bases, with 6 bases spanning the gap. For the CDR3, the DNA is TGTGCCAGCAGGCAGGATAGCAATCAGCCCCAGCATTTT. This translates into CASRQDSNQPQHF.

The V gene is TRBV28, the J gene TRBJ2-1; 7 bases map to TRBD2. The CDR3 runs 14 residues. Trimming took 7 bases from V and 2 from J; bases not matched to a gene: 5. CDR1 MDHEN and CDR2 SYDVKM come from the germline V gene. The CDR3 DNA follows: TGTGCCAGCAAAGGCGGGAGTCCCTACAATGAGCAGTTCTTC. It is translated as CASKGGSPYNEQFF.

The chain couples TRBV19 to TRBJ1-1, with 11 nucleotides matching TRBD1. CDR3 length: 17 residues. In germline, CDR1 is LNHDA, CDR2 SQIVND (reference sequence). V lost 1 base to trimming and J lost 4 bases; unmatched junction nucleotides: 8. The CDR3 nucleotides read TGTGCCAGTAGTATAGGGGGGACAGGGGGAGACGGCACTGAAGCTTTCTTT. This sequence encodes CASSIGGTGGDGTEAFF.

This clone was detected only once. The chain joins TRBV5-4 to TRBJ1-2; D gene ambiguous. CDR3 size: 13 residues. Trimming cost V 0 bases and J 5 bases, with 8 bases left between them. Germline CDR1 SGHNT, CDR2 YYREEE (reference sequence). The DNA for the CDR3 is TGTGCCAGCAGCTTGGACGAACAGTATGGCTACACCTTC. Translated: CASSLDEQYGYTF.